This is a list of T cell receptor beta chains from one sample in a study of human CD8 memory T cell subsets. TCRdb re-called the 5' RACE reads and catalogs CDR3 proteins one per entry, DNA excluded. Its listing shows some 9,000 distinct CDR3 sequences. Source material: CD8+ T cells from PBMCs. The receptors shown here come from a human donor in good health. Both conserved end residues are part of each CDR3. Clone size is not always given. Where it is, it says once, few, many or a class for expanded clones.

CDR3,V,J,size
CSVDSGGYNEQFF,TRBV29-1,TRBJ2-1,.
CASSQGLSGTGTYEQYF,TRBV3-1,TRBJ2-7,.
CASSYGVAGELFF,TRBV6-5,TRBJ2-2,.
CSARDRGTSSYNSPLHF,TRBV20-1,TRBJ1-6,.
CASSKTGDTQYF,TRBV5-4,TRBJ2-3,.
CASLSFMGQPRNTEAFF,TRBV28,TRBJ1-1,.
CASSADNSGGQETQYF,TRBV7-6,TRBJ2-5,.
CASRGSGGNQPQHF,TRBV7-9,TRBJ1-5,.
CASSLWASGYNEQFF,TRBV7-6,TRBJ2-1,.
CASSQLGTGELFF,TRBV7-9,TRBJ2-2,.
CASSQDLRDDLETQYF,TRBV4-1,TRBJ2-5,.
CASTPGTDISYEQYF,TRBV7-2,TRBJ2-7,.
CASSSIAGAGSTDTQYF,TRBV13,TRBJ2-3,.
CASSLGSSTEAFF,TRBV19,TRBJ1-1,medium-sized
CASSLAGALIVYEQYF,TRBV11-2,TRBJ2-7,.
CSAFRATYNEQFF,TRBV20-1,TRBJ2-1,.
CASTIYRNTEAFF,TRBV7-9,TRBJ1-1,.
CASSPPLETQYF,TRBV12-3/TRBV12-4,TRBJ2-5,.
CASSLSNQPQHF,TRBV7-9,TRBJ1-5,.
CSARDSGQNTGELFF,TRBV20-1,TRBJ2-2,.
CASSGDLTEAFF,TRBV28,TRBJ1-1,.
CASSYSGTEDHEQYF,TRBV6-2/TRBV6-3,TRBJ2-7,.
CSASPYGSDNEKLFF,TRBV29-1,TRBJ1-4,medium-sized
CAWNQGGEQFF,TRBV30,TRBJ2-1,medium-sized
CASSYVGPREAFF,TRBV6-6,TRBJ1-1,.
CASSSTPPEQFF,TRBV7-3,TRBJ2-1,.
CASSKALPRSCKAKNIQYF,TRBV21-1,TRBJ2-4,.
CASSQDRPETGELFF,TRBV4-3,TRBJ2-2,.
CATMRLQGPIGNTIYF,TRBV12-3/TRBV12-4,TRBJ1-3,.
CAWTPGGDTEAFF,TRBV30,TRBJ1-1,.
CASSRRSPERNSYEQYF,TRBV5-5,TRBJ2-7,.
CSVDRGSTEAFF,TRBV29-1,TRBJ1-1,medium-sized
CASSPRDAHEQYF,TRBV7-9,TRBJ2-7,.
CSAYSSGRIYEQYF,TRBV20-1,TRBJ2-7,.
CSPVGLGTTEAFF,TRBV29-1,TRBJ1-1,medium-sized
CASSPWPGGAEAFF,TRBV5-1,TRBJ1-1,.
CSVAPQNTEAFF,TRBV29-1,TRBJ1-1,medium-sized
CAISGIGTAEQETQYF,TRBV10-3,TRBJ2-5,.
CSVPIGGTEAFF,TRBV29-1,TRBJ1-1,.
CASSSVGQGQETQYF,TRBV11-2,TRBJ2-5,.
CASSDGTGADTQYF,TRBV6-4,TRBJ2-3,.
CASSLGQADQPQHF,TRBV7-9,TRBJ1-5,.
CAWATGQGVTEAFF,TRBV30,TRBJ1-1,.
CASRIQRPHYEQYF,TRBV28,TRBJ2-1,.
CASSLFRGGSYNEQFF,TRBV28,TRBJ2-1,.
CASSYSRGGNTEAFF,TRBV6-5,TRBJ1-1,.
CASSLAAGGREDTQYF,TRBV5-1,TRBJ2-3,.
CASSYARLTYNEQFF,TRBV7-2,TRBJ2-1,medium-sized
CASSSRVEEAQYF,TRBV6-5,TRBJ2-5,.
CASSCRQYANTGELFF,TRBV28,TRBJ2-2,.
CASSATSGEKETQYF,TRBV9,TRBJ2-5,.
CASSYVRNGELFF,TRBV6-5,TRBJ2-2,.
CASRDRGGSYEQYF,TRBV19,TRBJ2-7,.